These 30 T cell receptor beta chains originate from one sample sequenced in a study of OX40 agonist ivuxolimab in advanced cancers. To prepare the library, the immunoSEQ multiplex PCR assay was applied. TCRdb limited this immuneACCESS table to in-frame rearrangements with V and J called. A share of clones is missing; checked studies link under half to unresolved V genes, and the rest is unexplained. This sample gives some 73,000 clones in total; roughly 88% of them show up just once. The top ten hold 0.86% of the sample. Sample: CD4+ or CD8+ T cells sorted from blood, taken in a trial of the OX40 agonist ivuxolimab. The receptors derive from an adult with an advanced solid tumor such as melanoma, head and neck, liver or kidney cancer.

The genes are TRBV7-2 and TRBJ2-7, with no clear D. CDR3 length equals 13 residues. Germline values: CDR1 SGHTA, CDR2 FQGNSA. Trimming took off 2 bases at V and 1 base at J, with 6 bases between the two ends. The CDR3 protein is CASSLSVSYEQYF. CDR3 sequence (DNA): TGTGCCAGCAGCTTAAGTGTTTCCTACGAGCAGTACTTC.

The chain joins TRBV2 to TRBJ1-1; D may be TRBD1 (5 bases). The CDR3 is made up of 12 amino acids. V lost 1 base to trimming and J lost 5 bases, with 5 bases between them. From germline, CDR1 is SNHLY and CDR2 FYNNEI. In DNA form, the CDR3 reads TGTGCCAGCAGTGAAGGGGGGACTGAAGCTTTCTTT. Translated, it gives CASSEGGTEAFF.

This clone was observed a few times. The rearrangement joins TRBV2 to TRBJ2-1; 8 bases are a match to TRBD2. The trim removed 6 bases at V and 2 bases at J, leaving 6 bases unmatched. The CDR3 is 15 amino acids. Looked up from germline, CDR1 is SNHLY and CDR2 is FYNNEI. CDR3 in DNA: TGTGCCAGCAGGATAGCGGGGCACCCCTACAATGAGCAGTTCTTC. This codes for CASRIAGHPYNEQFF. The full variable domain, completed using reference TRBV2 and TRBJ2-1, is EPEVTQTPSHQVTQMGQEVILRCVPISNHLYFYWYRQILGQKVEFLVSFYNNEISEKSEIFDDQFSVERPDGSNFTLKIRSTKLEDSAMYFCASRIAGHPYNEQFFGPGTRLTVL.

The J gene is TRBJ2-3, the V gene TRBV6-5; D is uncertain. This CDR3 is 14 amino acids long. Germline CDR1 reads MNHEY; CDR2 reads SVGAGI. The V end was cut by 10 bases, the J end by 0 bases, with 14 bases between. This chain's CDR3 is CANRLQKSTDTQYF. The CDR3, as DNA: TGTGCCAATAGATTACAGAAGAGCACAGATACGCAGTATTTT.

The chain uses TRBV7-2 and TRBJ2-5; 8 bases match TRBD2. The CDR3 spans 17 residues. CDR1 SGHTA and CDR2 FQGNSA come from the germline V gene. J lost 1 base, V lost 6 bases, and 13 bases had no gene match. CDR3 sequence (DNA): TGTGCCAGCAGAGAACGGGGGGGCGGGGTGCTCCAAGAGACCCAGTACTTC. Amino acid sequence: CASRERGGGVLQETQYF.

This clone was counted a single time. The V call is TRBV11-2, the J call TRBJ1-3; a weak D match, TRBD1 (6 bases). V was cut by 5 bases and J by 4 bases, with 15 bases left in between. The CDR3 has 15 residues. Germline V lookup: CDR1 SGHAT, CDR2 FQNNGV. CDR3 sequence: CASSPWGARGNTIYF. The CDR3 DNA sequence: TGTGCCAGCAGCCCCTGGGGGGCCAGGGGAAACACCATATATTTT.

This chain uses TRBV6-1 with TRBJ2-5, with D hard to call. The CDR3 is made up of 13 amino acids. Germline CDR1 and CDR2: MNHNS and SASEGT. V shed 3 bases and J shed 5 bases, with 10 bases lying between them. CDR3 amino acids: CASSDALGETQYF. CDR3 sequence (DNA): TGTGCCAGCAGTGACGCTCTGGGGGAGACCCAGTACTTC.

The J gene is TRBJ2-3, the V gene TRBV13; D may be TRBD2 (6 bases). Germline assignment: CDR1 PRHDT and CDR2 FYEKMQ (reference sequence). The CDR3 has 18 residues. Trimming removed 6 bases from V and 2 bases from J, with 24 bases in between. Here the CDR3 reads CASSSPGLALGITDTQYF. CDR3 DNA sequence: TGTGCCAGCAGTTCGCCGGGGCTAGCGCTGGGTATCACAGATACGCAGTATTTT. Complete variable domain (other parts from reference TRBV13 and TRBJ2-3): AAGVIQSPRHLIKEKRETATLKCYPIPRHDTVYWYQQGPGQDPQFLISFYEKMQSDKGSIPDRFSAQQFSDYHSELNMSSLELGDSALYFCASSSPGLALGITDTQYFGPGTRLTVL.

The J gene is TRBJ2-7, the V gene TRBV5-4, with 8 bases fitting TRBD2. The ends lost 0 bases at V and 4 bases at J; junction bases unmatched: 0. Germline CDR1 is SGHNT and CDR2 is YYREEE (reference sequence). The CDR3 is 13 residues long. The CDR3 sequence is CASSLASGYEQYF. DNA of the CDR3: TGTGCCAGCAGCTTGGCTAGCGGGTACGAGCAGTACTTC.

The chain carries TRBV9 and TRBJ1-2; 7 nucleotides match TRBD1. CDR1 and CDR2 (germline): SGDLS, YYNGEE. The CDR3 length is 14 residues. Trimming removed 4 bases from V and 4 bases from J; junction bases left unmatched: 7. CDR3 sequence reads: CASSLHRGGYGYTF. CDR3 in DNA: TGTGCCAGCAGCTTACACAGGGGCGGCTATGGCTACACCTTC.

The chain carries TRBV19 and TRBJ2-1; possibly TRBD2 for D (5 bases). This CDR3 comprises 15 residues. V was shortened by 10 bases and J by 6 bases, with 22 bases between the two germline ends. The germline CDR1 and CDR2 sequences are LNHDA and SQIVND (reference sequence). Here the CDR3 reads CATRPRPSLGNEQFF. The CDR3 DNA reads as TGTGCCACTCGCCCCAGGCCTAGCTTGGGCAATGAGCAGTTCTTC.

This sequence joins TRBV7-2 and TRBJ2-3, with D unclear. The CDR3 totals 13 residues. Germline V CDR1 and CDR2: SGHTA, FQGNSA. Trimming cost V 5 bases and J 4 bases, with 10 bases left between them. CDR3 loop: CASSPRTADTQYF. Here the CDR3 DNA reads TGTGCCAGCAGCCCCCGGACGGCAGATACGCAGTATTTT.

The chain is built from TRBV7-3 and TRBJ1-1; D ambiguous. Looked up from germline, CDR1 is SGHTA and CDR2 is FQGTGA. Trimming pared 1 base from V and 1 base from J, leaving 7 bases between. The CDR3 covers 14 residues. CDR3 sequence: CASSLRAWNTEAFF. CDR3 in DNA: TGTGCCAGCAGCTTAAGGGCCTGGAACACTGAAGCTTTCTTT.

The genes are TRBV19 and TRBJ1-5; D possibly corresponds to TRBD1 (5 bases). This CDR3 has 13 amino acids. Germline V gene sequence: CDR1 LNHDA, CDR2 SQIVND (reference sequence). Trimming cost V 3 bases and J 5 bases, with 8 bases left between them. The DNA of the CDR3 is TGTGCCAGTAGTATCCAGGGAGATCAGCCCCAGCATTTT. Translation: CASSIQGDQPQHF.

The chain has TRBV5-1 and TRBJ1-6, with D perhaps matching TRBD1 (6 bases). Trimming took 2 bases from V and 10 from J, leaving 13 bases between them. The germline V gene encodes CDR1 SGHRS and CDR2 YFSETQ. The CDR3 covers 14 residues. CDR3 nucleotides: TGCGCCAGCAGCTTAAATGGGGGCCAATCACCCCTCCACTTT. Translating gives CASSLNGGQSPLHF. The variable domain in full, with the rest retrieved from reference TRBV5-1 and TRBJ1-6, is KAGVTQTPRYLIKTRGQQVTLSCSPISGHRSVSWYQQTPGQGLQFLFEYFSETQRNKGNFPGRFSGRQFSNSRSEMNVSTLELGDSALYLCASSLNGGQSPLHFGNGTRLTVT.

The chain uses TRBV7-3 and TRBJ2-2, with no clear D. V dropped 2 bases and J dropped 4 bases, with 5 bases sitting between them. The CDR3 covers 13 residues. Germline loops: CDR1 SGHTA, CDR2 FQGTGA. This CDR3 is CASSLAATGELFF. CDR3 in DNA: TGTGCCAGCAGCTTAGCGGCCACCGGGGAGCTGTTTTTT. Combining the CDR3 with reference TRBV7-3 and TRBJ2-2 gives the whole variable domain GAGVSQTPSNKVTEKGKYVELRCDPISGHTALYWYRQSLGQGPEFLIYFQGTGAADDSGLPNDRFFAVRPEGSVSTLKIQRTERGDSAVYLCASSLAATGELFFGEGSRLTVL.

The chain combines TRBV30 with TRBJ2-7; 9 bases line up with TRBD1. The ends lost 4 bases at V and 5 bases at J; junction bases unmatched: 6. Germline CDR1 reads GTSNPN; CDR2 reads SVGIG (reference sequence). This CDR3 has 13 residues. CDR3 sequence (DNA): TGTGCCTGGACTTACAGGGGGCGCGACGAGCAGTACTTC. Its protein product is CAWTYRGRDEQYF.

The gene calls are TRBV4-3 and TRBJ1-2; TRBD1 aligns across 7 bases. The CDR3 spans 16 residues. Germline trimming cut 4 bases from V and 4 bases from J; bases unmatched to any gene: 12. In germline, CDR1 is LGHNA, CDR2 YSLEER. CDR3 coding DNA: TGCGCCAGCAGCCGAGACAGGGCTACGCAGTCCTATGGCTACACCTTC. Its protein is CASSRDRATQSYGYTF.

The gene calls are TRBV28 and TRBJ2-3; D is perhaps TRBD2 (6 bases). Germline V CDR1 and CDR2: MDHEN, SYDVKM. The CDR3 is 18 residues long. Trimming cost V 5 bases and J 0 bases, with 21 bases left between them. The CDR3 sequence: CASSSWRGTQGSTDTQYF. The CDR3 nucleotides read TGTGCCAGCAGTAGCTGGCGCGGGACCCAGGGCAGCACAGATACGCAGTATTTT.

The CDR3 nucleotides read TGCGCCAGCAGCTTGGGCCCTGGGGACCGGACCTACGAGCAGTACTTC. Translating it yields CASSLGPGDRTYEQYF. This chain links TRBV5-1 with TRBJ2-7; D tentatively fits TRBD1 or TRBD2 (5 bases each). Trimming removed 0 bases at V and 2 bases at J, with 15 bases between. The CDR3 length is 16 residues. The germline gives CDR1 SGHRS, CDR2 YFSETQ.

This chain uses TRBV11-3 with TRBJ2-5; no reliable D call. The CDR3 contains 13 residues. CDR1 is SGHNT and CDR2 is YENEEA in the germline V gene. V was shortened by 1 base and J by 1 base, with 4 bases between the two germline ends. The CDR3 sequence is CASSLGLQETQYF. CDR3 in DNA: TGTGCCAGCAGCTTAGGGCTCCAAGAGACCCAGTACTTC.

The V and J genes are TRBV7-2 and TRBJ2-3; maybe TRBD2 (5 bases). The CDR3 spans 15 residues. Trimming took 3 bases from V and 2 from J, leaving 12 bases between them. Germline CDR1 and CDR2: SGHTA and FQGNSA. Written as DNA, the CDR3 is TGTGCCAGCAGCTTTCTAGCAGCTTACACAGATACGCAGTATTTT. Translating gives CASSFLAAYTDTQYF.

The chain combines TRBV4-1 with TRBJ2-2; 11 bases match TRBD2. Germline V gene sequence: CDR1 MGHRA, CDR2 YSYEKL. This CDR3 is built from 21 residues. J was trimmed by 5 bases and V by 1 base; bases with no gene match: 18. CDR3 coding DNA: TGCGCCAGCAGCCAAGGGGGGTTTGGACTAGCGGGTCTCCTGGGAACCGGGGAGCTGTTTTTT. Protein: CASSQGGFGLAGLLGTGELFF.

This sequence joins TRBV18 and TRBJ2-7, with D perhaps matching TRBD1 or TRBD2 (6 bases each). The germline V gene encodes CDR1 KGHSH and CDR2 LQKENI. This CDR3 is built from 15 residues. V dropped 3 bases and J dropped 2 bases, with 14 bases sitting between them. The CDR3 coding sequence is TGTGCCAGCTCACCGCCCGGGGGCGAACCCTACGAGCAGTACTTC. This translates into CASSPPGGEPYEQYF.

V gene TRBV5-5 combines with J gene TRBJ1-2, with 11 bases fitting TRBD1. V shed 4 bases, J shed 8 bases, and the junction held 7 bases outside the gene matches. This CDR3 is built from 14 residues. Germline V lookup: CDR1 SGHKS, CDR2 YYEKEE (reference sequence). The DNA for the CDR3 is TGTGCCAGCAGCCGGACAGGGGGCGTGTCGGGCTACACCTTC. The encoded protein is CASSRTGGVSGYTF.

CDR3 sequence reads: CASSNLFGDSPLHF. The CDR3 bases are TGTGCCAGCAGCAACCTATTTGGGGATTCACCCCTCCACTTT. The chain employs TRBV28 and TRBJ1-6; no firm D call. V gave up 6 bases and J gave up 8 bases, with 14 bases separating them. CDR3 length: 14 residues. CDR1 is MDHEN and CDR2 is SYDVKM in the germline V gene.

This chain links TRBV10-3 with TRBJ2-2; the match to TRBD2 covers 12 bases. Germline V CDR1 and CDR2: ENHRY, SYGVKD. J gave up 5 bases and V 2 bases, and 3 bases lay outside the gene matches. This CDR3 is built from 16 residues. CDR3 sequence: CAISEGLAGPTGELFF. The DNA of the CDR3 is TGTGCCATCAGTGAGGGACTAGCGGGACCTACCGGGGAGCTGTTTTTT.

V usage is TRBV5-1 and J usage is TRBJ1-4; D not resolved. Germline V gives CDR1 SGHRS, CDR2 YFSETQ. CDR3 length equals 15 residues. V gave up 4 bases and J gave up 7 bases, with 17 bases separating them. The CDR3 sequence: CASSTGYTYSEKLFF. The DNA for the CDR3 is TGCGCCAGCAGCACTGGCTATACGTATTCTGAAAAACTGTTTTTT. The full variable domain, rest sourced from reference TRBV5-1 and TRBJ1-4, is KAGVTQTPRYLIKTRGQQVTLSCSPISGHRSVSWYQQTPGQGLQFLFEYFSETQRNKGNFPGRFSGRQFSNSRSEMNVSTLELGDSALYLCASSTGYTYSEKLFFGSGTQLSVL.

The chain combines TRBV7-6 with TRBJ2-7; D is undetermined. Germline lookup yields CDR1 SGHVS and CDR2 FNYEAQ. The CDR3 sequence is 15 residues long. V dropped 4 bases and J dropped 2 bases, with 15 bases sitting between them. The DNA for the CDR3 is TGTGCCAGCAGCTCGGGCCCCCTGGGCACCTACGAGCAGTACTTC. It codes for CASSSGPLGTYEQYF. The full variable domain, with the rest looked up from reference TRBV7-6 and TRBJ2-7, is GAGVSQSPRYKVTKRGQDVALRCDPISGHVSLYWYRQALGQGPEFLTYFNYEAQQDKSGLPNDRFSAERPEGSISTLTIQRTEQRDSAMYRCASSSGPLGTYEQYFGPGTRLTVT.

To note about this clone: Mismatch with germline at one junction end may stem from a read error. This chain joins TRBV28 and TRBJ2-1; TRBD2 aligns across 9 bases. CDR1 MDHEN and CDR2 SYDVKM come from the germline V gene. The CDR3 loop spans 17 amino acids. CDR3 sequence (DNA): TGTGCCAGCAGTTTATCGTTGGGCGGGGGGGCGACCAATGAGCGGTTCTTC. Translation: CASSLSLGGGATNERFF.